This paragraph reports one T cell receptor beta chain. Its antigen is not yet known. No quality values exist for individual bases; no much larger clone is one base distant. The data belong to a study of T cell responses to AZD1222 COVID-19 vaccine (dated by TCRdb to about 2021). Study-level background: AZD1222 recipients with second doses at about 4 weeks or about 12 weeks were pooled, because spike-specific TCR depth and breadth did not differ between schedules. Trial participants were enrolled into age subgroups of 18-55, 56-69 and 70-plus years, which contained approximately 150, 28 and 58 TCR-sequenced participants, respectively. A total of more than 230 trial participants underwent TCR sequencing, of whom some 210 received two doses of AZD1222 and about 25 received two doses of the MenACWY control vaccine. Study-level results and caveats: Epitopes outside the regions mutated in the B.1.351 and B.1.1.7 variants were reportedly recognized by nearly half of the unique spike-specific TCRs. Because no samples from the day 14 peak response were available, repertoires could be characterized only after the peak T cell response. Conclusions about previously exposed vaccinees are limited because only a handful of AZD1222 recipients were SARS-CoV-2 seropositive at baseline. The 56-69-year group was small, and its depth increase did not reach significance, likely because of low power. Most participants were white British and females outnumbered males, and the authors suggested that clonal diversity may have been underestimated. Spike-specific TCR breadth and depth rose significantly after two AZD1222 doses compared with day 0 and with MenACWY recipients. The whole spike protein was spanned by vaccine-associated CD4 TCRs, and dominant responses were seen in regions 160-218 and 743-854.

Per the publication, the time point label means: baseline before first vaccination. Vaccinee samples came from UK trials COV001 and COV002, including a single-blind randomized controlled phase 2/3 trial of AZD1222 (ChAdOx1 nCoV-19) in healthy adults. Trial participant PBMC samples were collected at day 0 and day 28 after the second dose for TCRbeta chain sequencing. The CDR3 regions of human TCRbeta chains were analyzed by immunosequencing. As for the authors' bioinformatics: Repertoire TCRs were matched against a reference library of SARS-CoV-2-specific TCRs generated with the MIRA antigen-specificity platform. Breadth was defined as the fraction of unique TCRs that were SARS-CoV-2-associated, and depth was defined as the fraction of total T cells that were SARS-CoV-2-associated. Using the MIRA data, each spike-specific TCR was assigned both to the spike region to which the TCR was reactive and to a CD4 or CD8 class. Log10-transformed breadth and depth values were compared by one-way ANOVA with Sidak's multiple comparisons tests. As stored in TCRdb, this immuneACCESS dataset retains in-frame rearrangements with V and J assigned. A fraction of the clones does not appear; measured against another copy, unresolved V genes explain less than half of the discrepancy, and the remainder lacks a known reason. V and J calls and clone size are as listed in that table; D and trimming were resolved from the DNA. This sample has around 140,000 clones in its table, and 85% to 95% of those were observed once. The ten largest clones take up about 5% of the sample.

The germline V gene encodes CDR1 SGHRS and CDR2 YFSETQ. V lost 4 bases and J lost 2 bases; the stretch between them is 10 bases long. From cysteine to phenylalanine, the CDR3 is 13 amino acids long. Only the CDR3 DNA is retained, 39 bases long and in frame from the first base. The sequencing here drew on peripheral blood, taken on day 0 of AZD1222 vaccination. The receptor was derived from an adult in good health. In this chain, TRBV5-1 is recombined with TRBJ2-7; the best D guess is TRBD2, with 5 bases matching. The CDR3 has the sequence CASSRTGTYEQYF. The DNA reads as follows: TGCGCCAGCAGCCGGACTGGCACCTACGAGCAGTACTTC.